This TCR beta chain was sequenced for a study of T cell changes during pregnancy in multiple sclerosis. Clones were sequenced by immunoSEQ multiplex PCR, and TCRdb holds only the in-frame ones, with some missing. The table has under 65,000 clones, roughly 90% seen once. Germline lookup yields CDR1 SGHKS and CDR2 YYEKEE (reference sequence). There are 19 residues in the CDR3. The V segment lost 0 bases and the J segment 1 base; nucleotides outside the gene matches: 6. The source is a female donor with multiple sclerosis, enrolled in a pregnancy study. The material was CD4+ T cells from peripheral blood mononuclear cells, obtained after pregnancy. The chain couples TRBV5-5 to TRBJ1-6; TRBD1 matches at 11 bases. The CDR3 DNA sequence: TGTGCCAGCAGCTTGGCCTGGGACAGGGGGAGTTCCTATAATTCACCCCTCCACTTT. Encoded protein: CASSLAWDRGSSYNSPLHF. Full variable domain (missing parts from reference TRBV5-5 and TRBJ1-6): DAGVTQSPTHLIKTRGQQVTLRCSPISGHKSVSWYQQVLGQGPQFIFQYYEKEERGRGNFPDRFSARQFPNYSSELNVNALLLGDSALYLCASSLAWDRGSSYNSPLHFGNGTRLTVT.